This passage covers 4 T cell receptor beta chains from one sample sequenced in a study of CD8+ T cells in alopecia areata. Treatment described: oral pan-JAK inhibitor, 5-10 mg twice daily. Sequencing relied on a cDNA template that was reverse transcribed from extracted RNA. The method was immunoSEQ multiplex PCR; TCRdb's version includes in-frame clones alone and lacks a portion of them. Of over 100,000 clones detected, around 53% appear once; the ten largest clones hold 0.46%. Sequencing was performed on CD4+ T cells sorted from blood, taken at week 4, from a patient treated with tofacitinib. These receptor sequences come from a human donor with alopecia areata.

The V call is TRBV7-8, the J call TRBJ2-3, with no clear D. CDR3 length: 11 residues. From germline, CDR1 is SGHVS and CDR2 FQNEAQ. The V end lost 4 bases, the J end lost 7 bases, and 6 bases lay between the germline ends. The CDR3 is CASSSANTQYF. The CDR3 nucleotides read TGTGCCAGCAGCTCCGCCAATACGCAGTATTTT.

CDR3 residues: CASSVEAQGDYGYTF. The CDR3 coding sequence is TGTGCCAGCAGCGTAGAAGCACAGGGGGACTATGGCTACACCTTC. The chain uses TRBV9 and TRBJ1-2, with 8 bases matching TRBD1. With V trimmed by 0 bases and J by 3 bases, 4 bases remained unmatched. CDR3 length: 15 residues. Germline V gene lookup returns CDR1 SGDLS and CDR2 YYNGEE.

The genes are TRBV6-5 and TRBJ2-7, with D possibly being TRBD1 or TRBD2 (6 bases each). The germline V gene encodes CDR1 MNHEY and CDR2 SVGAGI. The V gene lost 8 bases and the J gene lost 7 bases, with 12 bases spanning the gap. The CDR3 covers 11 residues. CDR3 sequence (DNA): TGTGCCAGCCGAGGGGGGCGAGAGCAGTACTTC. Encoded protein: CASRGGREQYF.

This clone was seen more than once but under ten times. The CDR3 sequence: CSVSTEDSNQPQHF. In DNA, the CDR3 is TGCAGCGTTTCGACCGAGGATAGCAATCAGCCCCAGCATTTT. This chain uses TRBV29-1 with TRBJ1-5, with D hard to call. CDR3 size: 14 residues. Trimming left V 5 bases short and J 0 bases short, with 11 bases between. The germline CDR1 and CDR2 sequences are SQVTM and ANQGSEA.